This T cell receptor beta chain was recorded in a study of blood T cell repertoires in COVID-19 (dated by TCRdb to the early 2020s). Regarding the complete study: Collaborator samples came from the United States, Italy and Spain and covered acute and convalescent phases of COVID-19. The material from the prospective study consisted of cDNA or gDNA derived from T cells, B-cell-depleted T cells, or PBMCs. The dataset comprised deeply sampled blood TCRbeta repertoires from subjects exposed to, actively infected with, or recovered from COVID-19. The repertoires were made available in a free public database intended to serve as a resource for research on the immune response to SARS-CoV-2. The samples were drawn from two sources: the first 160 participants of the ongoing ImmuneRACE study, and 950 to 1,500 subjects contributed by 6 global collaborators. A de-identified subject ID, COVID-19 status, age in years and sex were almost always included in the sample metadata. Where HLA class I and class II types were available, the types were taken from metadata supplied by the sample provider, not from assay-based typing.

TCRbeta CDR3 regions were amplified from genomic DNA using the immunoSEQ Assay, a bias-controlled multiplex PCR. Per the original workflow: Nucleated cell counts per sample were estimated from amplification of reference gene primers within the assay. To quantify the absolute abundance of each unique TCRbeta CDR3 rearrangement, sequence reads were collapsed and filtered. For each sample, productive Simpson clonality was calculated by taking the square root of Simpson's diversity index across productive rearrangements. In TCRdb, the immuneACCESS table is reduced to in-frame sequences with V and J assigned. These tables do not hold every clone; where another copy was compared, an unresolved V gene accounts for under half, and the others remain unexplained. That table supplies the V and J calls and clone size; D and trimming were determined from the DNA. The sample yields some 110,000 clones; 81% were counted once. Under 40% of the sample lies in the top ten.

Inclusive of the bounding cysteine and phenylalanine, the CDR3 is 12 residues long. Left in the record is the CDR3 DNA by itself, 36 bases read in frame from the first base. The germline V gene specifies KGHDR as CDR1 and SFDVKD as CDR2. V has 7 bases trimmed and J has 4 bases trimmed; junction bases matching no gene number 3. Whole blood was collected in K2EDTA tubes by collaborating institutions according to the institutions' own protocols. For TCRbeta analysis, collaborators shipped samples as frozen whole blood, isolated PBMCs, or DNA extracted from either of those sample types. To note about this clone: Its antigen specificity is not known. Base qualities are missing; no much larger clone stands one base away.

What the authors observed across the whole study: The quantity of clinical and demographic metadata differed by source and by participant and was supplied without curation.

This chain joins TRBV24-1 to TRBJ2-7; 7 junctional bases match TRBD2. The clonotype originates from a man at least 80 years old with acute or convalescent COVID-19. Input material: peripheral blood. The DNA sequence is TGTGCCACCAGGGGGGGGGAGTACGAGCAGTACTTC. Its protein product is CATRGGEYEQYF.